The 20 T cell receptor beta chains below were found in one sample sequenced in a study of CD8 T cells in ankylosing spondylitis. Study findings and constraints: A TCR beta motif of several highly homologous variants seemed to mark ankylosing spondylitis blood.

What these receptors recognize is not known. Using its own MiXCR run on the 5' RACE reads, TCRdb lists one record per CDR3 protein. This table holds fewer than 750,000 distinct CDR3 sequences, about 20% found once. Sample: blood, either unsorted or a sorted T cell fraction (not recorded which). These receptors came from a male donor with ankylosing spondylitis.

Notes on this clonotype: A far larger clone differs by one base, so this is likely a read error. The conserved final phenylalanine or tryptophan is absent from the CDR3, which likely points to a read error. The rearrangement uses TRBV27 and TRBJ2-7; D gene ambiguous. Germline V gene sequence: CDR1 MNHEY, CDR2 SMNVEV (reference sequence). V shed 2 bases and J shed 2 bases, with 7 bases lying between them. The CDR3 is made up of 13 amino acids. In nucleotides, the CDR3 is TGTGCCAGCAGTTTAGGGCAGACCTACGAGCAGTACTCC. Translation: CASSLGQTYEQYS.

This clonotype was observed a handful of times. The rearrangement links TRBV29-1 to TRBJ1-1, with 8 bases that match TRBD1. The CDR3 is 13 residues long. With V trimmed by 6 bases and J by 5 bases, 8 bases remained unmatched. Germline V gene lookup returns CDR1 SQVTM and CDR2 ANQGSEA. The CDR3 DNA sequence: TGCAGCGTGAGACAGGGGATGGTAACTGAAGCTTTCTTT. This codes for CSVRQGMVTEAFF.

This clonotype was counted a few times. V and J are TRBV6-1 and TRBJ2-7; D remains ambiguous. Germline V gives CDR1 MNHNS, CDR2 SASEGT. The V end lost 8 bases, the J end lost 3 bases, and 14 bases lay between the germline ends. This CDR3 spans 13 amino acids. CDR3 bases: TGTGCCAGCGGCTTCAAGGCTCGCTACGAGCAGTACTTC. It is translated as CASGFKARYEQYF.

This clonotype was detected only a few times. The chain joins TRBV7-9 to TRBJ2-1, with D uncertain. Germline CDR1 reads SEHNR; CDR2 reads FQNEAQ (reference sequence). This CDR3 has 13 amino acids. Deletions cut 5 bases from V and 2 bases from J, with 7 bases between. The CDR3 DNA reads as TGTGCCAGCAGCCCGACCACCTACAATGAGCAGTTCTTC. Its protein product is CASSPTTYNEQFF.

This chain uses TRBV5-1 with TRBJ2-3; 8 bases match TRBD2. J gave up 6 bases and V 4 bases, and 7 bases lay outside the gene matches. The length of the CDR3 is 14 residues. CDR1 is SGHRS, CDR2 YFSETQ, per germline. The CDR3 here is CASSARTSSDTQYF. In nucleotides, the CDR3 is TGCGCCAGCAGCGCCCGGACTAGCTCGGATACGCAGTATTTT.

J is TRBJ2-5 and V is TRBV24-1; either TRBD1 or TRBD2 may fit D (5 bases each). Per the germline V gene, CDR1 is KGHDR and CDR2 is SFDVKD. Trimming took off 2 bases at V and 2 bases at J, with 17 bases between the two ends. The CDR3 sequence is 17 residues long. The CDR3 nucleotides read TGTGCCACCAGTGATTCACGGGGCGTCGATGGGCAAGAGACCCAGTACTTC. Translation: CATSDSRGVDGQETQYF.

The sample holds a few counts of this clonotype. V is TRBV5-1 and J is TRBJ2-5, with D perhaps TRBD2 (6 bases). The CDR3 contains 15 residues. CDR1 and CDR2 (germline): SGHRS, YFSETQ. The V and J ends lost 3 bases and 5 bases respectively, with 17 bases between them. The CDR3 bases are TGCGCCAGCAGCTGGGGGGATACTAATATTGAGACCCAGTACTTC. It is translated as CASSWGDTNIETQYF.

The chain recombines TRBV5-1 with TRBJ2-1, with 9 bases aligning to TRBD1. The CDR3 consists of 13 residues. The germline V gene encodes CDR1 SGHRS and CDR2 YFSETQ. Losses at the gene ends were 5 bases for V and 7 bases for J; bases not matched to a gene: 4. For the CDR3, the DNA is TGCGCCAGCAGACCCGGGACAGGGAATGAGCAGTTCTTC. Its translation: CASRPGTGNEQFF.

The chain links TRBV12-3 or TRBV12-4 to TRBJ2-5; D gene ambiguous. The CDR3 has 13 amino acids. V lost 6 bases, J lost 9 bases, and 17 bases lay in between. CDR3 loop: CASRPPDGPPQYF. The DNA for the CDR3 is TGTGCCAGCAGACCGCCGGACGGCCCGCCCCAGTACTTC.

This clonotype was counted only a few times. V usage is TRBV6-5 and J usage is TRBJ1-1, with D perhaps TRBD1 (5 bases). The V end lost 2 bases, the J end lost 1 base, and 14 bases lay between the germline ends. The CDR3 runs to 16 residues. Germline V lookup: CDR1 MNHEY, CDR2 SVGAGI. CDR3 nucleotide sequence: TGTGCCAGCAGTTACACGGGACCGCCGCAGAACACTGAAGCTTTCTTT. Residues: CASSYTGPPQNTEAFF.

The J gene is TRBJ2-1, the V gene TRBV28; 9 bases line up with TRBD2. This CDR3 is 16 amino acids long. Losses at the gene ends were 8 bases for V and 6 bases for J; bases not matched to a gene: 14. Looked up from germline, CDR1 is MDHEN and CDR2 is SYDVKM. This CDR3 is CASCQTSSGAPNEQFF. CDR3 bases: TGTGCCAGCTGCCAAACTTCTAGCGGGGCCCCCAATGAGCAGTTCTTC.

The V call is TRBV30, the J call TRBJ2-1; 10 bases line up with TRBD2. The V segment lost 0 bases and the J segment 7 bases; nucleotides outside the gene matches: 3. Germline V lookup: CDR1 GTSNPN, CDR2 SVGIG (reference sequence). CDR3 length equals 14 residues. The CDR3 DNA follows: TGTGCCTGGAGTGTAGCGGGAGGGTGGAATGAGCAGTTCTTC. Protein: CAWSVAGGWNEQFF.

This sequence joins TRBV9 and TRBJ2-1; 8 positions match TRBD1. This CDR3 has 16 amino acids. J gave up 5 bases and V 1 base, and 8 bases lay outside the gene matches. Germline assignment: CDR1 SGDLS and CDR2 YYNGEE. This CDR3 reads CASSVTIQGGNNEQFF. In nucleotides, the CDR3 is TGTGCCAGCAGCGTAACCATACAGGGGGGTAACAATGAGCAGTTCTTC.

This clonotype was seen only a few times. This chain joins TRBV28 and TRBJ2-7; 8 nucleotides align to TRBD2. The V gene end was trimmed by 7 bases and the J gene end by 6 bases; junction bases not matched to a gene: 20. The CDR3 runs to 17 residues. Germline V lookup: CDR1 MDHEN, CDR2 SYDVKM. The chain's CDR3 is CASTPGASGHYLLEQYF. The DNA for the CDR3 is TGTGCCAGCACTCCGGGGGCTAGCGGGCATTATCTCCTCGAGCAGTACTTC.

V is TRBV4-3 and J is TRBJ2-7; 9 nucleotides match TRBD1. This CDR3 is 15 amino acids long. From germline, CDR1 is LGHNA and CDR2 YSLEER. V shed 0 bases, J shed 4 bases, and the junction held 4 bases outside the gene matches. CDR3 bases: TGCGCCAGCAGCCAAGAGGGACAGGGACCATACGAGCAGTACTTC. It specifies CASSQEGQGPYEQYF.

This rearrangement joins TRBV6-4 to TRBJ1-5; 10 bases fit TRBD1. V trimming: 3 bases; J trimming: 5 bases; junction bases outside the gene matches: 4. The germline gives CDR1 MRHNA, CDR2 SNTAGT. The length of the CDR3 is 15 residues. The CDR3: CASSETGTGDQPQHF. CDR3 DNA sequence: TGTGCCAGCAGTGAGACCGGGACAGGGGATCAGCCCCAGCATTTT.

This clonotype has just a few counts. The chain recombines TRBV5-1 with TRBJ2-1; TRBD2 aligns across 7 bases. Germline values: CDR1 SGHRS, CDR2 YFSETQ. V was clipped by 0 bases and J by 6 bases; unmatched bases: 12. The CDR3 is made up of 17 amino acids. Here the CDR3 reads CASSLGIGGSFGNEQFF. CDR3 DNA sequence: TGCGCCAGCAGCTTGGGTATTGGCGGGAGTTTCGGCAATGAGCAGTTCTTC.

This clonotype was detected only a few times. This chain links TRBV29-1 with TRBJ2-7; D uncertain. CDR3 length equals 12 residues. With 7 bases removed from V and 0 bases from J, the gap between germline ends came to 10 bases. Germline values: CDR1 SQVTM, CDR2 ANQGSEA. The CDR3 reads CSAHDNSYEQYF. The CDR3, as DNA: TGCAGCGCTCATGACAACTCCTACGAGCAGTACTTC.

The chain is built from TRBV29-1 and TRBJ2-1; D unclear. The germline V gene encodes CDR1 SQVTM and CDR2 ANQGSEA. The V gene lost 7 bases and the J gene lost 0 bases, with 19 bases spanning the gap. The CDR3 extends over 16 amino acids. CDR3 bases: TGCAGCGCCCCCTATGCAAAAAGTAGCTCCTACAATGAGCAGTTCTTC. This translates into CSAPYAKSSSYNEQFF.

This clonotype showed up just a few times. The chain uses TRBV5-1 and TRBJ2-7; a weak D match, TRBD1 (5 bases). V gave up 3 bases and J gave up 2 bases, with 12 bases separating them. CDR1 is SGHRS, CDR2 YFSETQ, per germline. The CDR3 contains 14 residues. The chain's CDR3 is CASSSQTATYEQYF. CDR3 in DNA: TGCGCCAGCAGCTCCCAGACAGCTACCTACGAGCAGTACTTC. The whole variable domain, filled in from reference TRBV5-1 and TRBJ2-7, reads KAGVTQTPRYLIKTRGQQVTLSCSPISGHRSVSWYQQTPGQGLQFLFEYFSETQRNKGNFPGRFSGRQFSNSRSEMNVSTLELGDSALYLCASSSQTATYEQYFGPGTRLTVT.